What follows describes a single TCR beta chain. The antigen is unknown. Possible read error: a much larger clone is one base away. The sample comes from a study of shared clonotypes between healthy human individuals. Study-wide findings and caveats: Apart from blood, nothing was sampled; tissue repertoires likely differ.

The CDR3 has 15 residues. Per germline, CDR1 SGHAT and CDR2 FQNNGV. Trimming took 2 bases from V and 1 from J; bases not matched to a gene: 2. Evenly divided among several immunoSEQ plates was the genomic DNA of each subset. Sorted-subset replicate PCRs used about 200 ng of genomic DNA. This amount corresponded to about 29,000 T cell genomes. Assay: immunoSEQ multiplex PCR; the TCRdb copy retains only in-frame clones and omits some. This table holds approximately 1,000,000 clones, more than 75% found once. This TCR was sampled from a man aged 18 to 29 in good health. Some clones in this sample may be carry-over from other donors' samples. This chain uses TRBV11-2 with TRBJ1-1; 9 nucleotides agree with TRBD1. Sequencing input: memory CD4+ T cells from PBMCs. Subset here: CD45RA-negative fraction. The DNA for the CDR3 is TGTGCCAGCAGCTTATTGGGACAGGGGAACACTGAAGCTTTCTTT. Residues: CASSLLGQGNTEAFF.